These 5 T cell receptor beta chains were all obtained from the same sample, sequenced in a study of blood T cell repertoires in COVID-19 (dated by TCRdb to 2020 to 2021). Library prep was done by the immunoSEQ multiplex PCR assay. TCRdb stores this immuneACCESS table with in-frame sequences only. Part of the clones is absent; in the studies checked, under half of the shortfall reflects unresolved V genes, and no reason is known for the rest. The sample has 200,000 to 250,000 clones on record, roughly 77% of them singletons. Around 9% of the sample rests with the top ten. Sequencing was carried out using PBMCs or T cells enriched from blood (not recorded which). The receptor source for this set is a man aged 40-49 years who had recovered from COVID-19.

This clone was counted a single time. This chain links TRBV4-1 with TRBJ2-1, with 9 bases that match TRBD1. The ends lost 6 bases at V and 1 base at J; junction bases unmatched: 4. The CDR3 is 15 residues long. CDR1 MGHRA and CDR2 YSYEKL come from the germline V gene. The CDR3 here is CASSPGQGSYNEQFF. Written as DNA, the CDR3 is TGCGCCAGCAGTCCCGGACAGGGGTCCTACAATGAGCAGTTCTTC.

The V and J genes are TRBV12-3 or TRBV12-4 and TRBJ2-1, with D tentatively TRBD1 (5 bases). There are 13 residues in the CDR3. The ends were cut back, 2 bases at V and 4 bases at J, with 6 bases in the middle. The CDR3 sequence: CASSLSGYNEQFF. DNA for the CDR3: TGTGCCAGCAGTTTATCAGGGTACAATGAGCAGTTCTTC.

Only a few counts were recorded for this clone. V gene TRBV6-5 combines with J gene TRBJ1-6; TRBD1 matches at 7 bases. V lost 4 bases to trimming and J lost 4 bases; unmatched junction nucleotides: 7. CDR3 length equals 16 residues. Germline CDR1 reads MNHEY; CDR2 reads SVGAGI. The CDR3 sequence: CASSSRTGSYNSPLHF. Written as DNA, the CDR3 is TGTGCCAGCAGTTCACGGACAGGATCATATAATTCACCCCTCCACTTT.

The rearrangement links TRBV27 to TRBJ1-5; TRBD1 might be the D (5 bases). Germline CDR1 and CDR2: MNHEY and SMNVEV (reference sequence). There are 13 residues in the CDR3. Trimming took off 5 bases at V and 11 bases at J, with 16 bases between the two ends. The CDR3 DNA reads TGTGCCAGCAGTCCCCGCCGGGGCGGGGCCCAGCATTTT. It codes for CASSPRRGGAQHF.

The V and J genes are TRBV9 and TRBJ1-4; D gene uncertain. Germline CDR1 SGDLS, CDR2 YYNGEE. The CDR3 is 14 amino acids. The V gene lost 4 bases and the J gene lost 2 bases, with 9 bases spanning the gap. This CDR3 reads CASSPQKTNEKLFF. The CDR3 DNA follows: TGTGCCAGCAGCCCCCAGAAGACTAATGAAAAACTGTTTTTT.